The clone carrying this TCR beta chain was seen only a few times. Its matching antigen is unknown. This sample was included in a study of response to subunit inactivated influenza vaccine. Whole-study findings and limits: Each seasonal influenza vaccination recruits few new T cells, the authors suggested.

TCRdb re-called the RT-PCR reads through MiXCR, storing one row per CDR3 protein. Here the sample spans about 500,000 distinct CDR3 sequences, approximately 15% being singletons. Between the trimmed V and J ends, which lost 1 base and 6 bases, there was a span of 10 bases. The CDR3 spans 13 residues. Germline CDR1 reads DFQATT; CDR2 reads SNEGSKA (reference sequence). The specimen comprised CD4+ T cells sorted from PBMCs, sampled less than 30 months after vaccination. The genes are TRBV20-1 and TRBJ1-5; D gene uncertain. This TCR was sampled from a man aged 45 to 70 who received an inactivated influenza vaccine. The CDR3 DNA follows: TGCAGTGCTAGAGTCCCCGGGATTCAGCCCCAGCATTTT. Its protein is CSARVPGIQPQHF.